This T cell receptor beta chain emerged from a study of T cell repertoires in cytomegalovirus infection. Overall study context: From public TCR beta signatures came an indication of both CMV infection and matching HLA type.

V was cut by 5 bases and J by 7 bases, with 14 bases left in between. Germline-derived CDR1 and CDR2 are LNHDA and SQIVND (reference sequence). This CDR3 contains 14 residues. TCRdb ran MiXCR on the reads and lists one entry per CDR3 protein. Of roughly 250,000 distinct CDR3 sequences in the sample, 9% to 15% were seen once. The sequence derives from a human donor in good health (CMV status not recorded). Some clones in this sample may be carry-over from other donors' samples. Material: PBMCs. The genes are TRBV19 and TRBJ2-2, with D possibly being TRBD1 (6 bases). DNA of the CDR3: TGTGCCAGTAGTCTGACAGGAGTGGACGGGGAGCTGTTTTTT. Amino acid sequence: CASSLTGVDGELFF.